These 8 T cell receptor beta chains originate from one sample sequenced in a study of cytomegalovirus exposure and HLA in healthy donors. PCR amplification relied on 60 Vbeta primers (plus 13 Jbeta primers). TCRdb's copy holds only in-frame clones and misses some; the assay was immunoSEQ multiplex PCR. The table records about 160,000 clones, 82% of them present only once. The specimen was PBMCs. Every receptor here comes from a girl aged 2-10 years in good health and CMV-seropositive.

The chain couples TRBV18 to TRBJ1-1, with D possibly matching TRBD1 (6 bases). Germline V gene sequence: CDR1 KGHSH, CDR2 LQKENI. V lost 0 bases, J lost 11 bases, and 13 bases lay in between. The CDR3 loop spans 13 amino acids. The CDR3 DNA is TGTGCCAGCTCACCACCAGACAGGCCTGGGGCTTTCTTT. Translating gives CASSPPDRPGAFF.

This clone was observed a single time. The rearrangement uses TRBV29-1 and TRBJ2-2; D might be TRBD1 (6 bases). This CDR3 comprises 13 residues. Germline V gives CDR1 SQVTM, CDR2 ANQGSEA. V dropped 6 bases and J dropped 1 base, with 9 bases sitting between them. The CDR3 sequence: CSVARGNTGELFF. CDR3 in DNA: TGCAGCGTAGCCAGGGGGAACACCGGGGAGCTGTTTTTT.

The chain carries TRBV30 and TRBJ2-1; TRBD2 agrees at 14 bases. The CDR3 covers 17 residues. V shed 5 bases and J 2 bases; nucleotides not matched to a gene: 8. CDR1 and CDR2 from the germline V gene are GTSNPN and SVGIG (reference sequence). CDR3 amino acids: CAWSGTSGRVTYNEQFF. In DNA form, the CDR3 reads TGTGCCTGGTCCGGGACTAGCGGGAGAGTAACCTACAATGAGCAGTTCTTC.

J is TRBJ1-1 and V is TRBV30; 8 bases line up with TRBD1. CDR1 GTSNPN and CDR2 SVGIG come from the germline V gene (reference sequence). V trimming: 2 bases; J trimming: 0 bases; junction bases outside the gene matches: 8. The CDR3 sequence is 16 residues long. The DNA for the CDR3 is TGTGCCTGGAGTTTCCCCCGGACAGGGCTGAACACTGAAGCTTTCTTT. Encoded protein: CAWSFPRTGLNTEAFF.

This clone was seen a handful of times. V gene TRBV5-6 combines with J gene TRBJ1-5, with D perhaps matching TRBD1 (5 bases). The CDR3 runs 15 residues. V was cut by 1 base and J by 1 base, with 9 bases left in between. Per germline, CDR1 SGHDT and CDR2 YYEEEE. The CDR3 DNA reads as TGTGCCAGCAGCTTGTCAGGGCGAAGCAATCAGCCCCAGCATTTT. This codes for CASSLSGRSNQPQHF.

J is TRBJ2-1 and V is TRBV11-2; possible D gene TRBD1, 6 bases. CDR3 length: 12 residues. CDR1 and CDR2 (germline): SGHAT, FQNNGV. Trimming shortened V by 2 bases and J by 9 bases, and 8 bases separated the two germline ends. The CDR3 DNA is TGTGCCAGCAGCTTAAGGGGGACTGAGCAGTTCTTC. The encoded protein is CASSLRGTEQFF.

The chain recombines TRBV6-5 with TRBJ2-3; the D is unclear. This CDR3 is 13 amino acids long. In germline, CDR1 is MNHEY, CDR2 SVGAGI. The V end was cut by 6 bases, the J end by 4 bases, with 11 bases between. CDR3 residues: CASSLRIADTQYF. CDR3 sequence (DNA): TGTGCCAGCAGCCTGAGGATCGCAGATACGCAGTATTTT.

The V gene is TRBV2, the J gene TRBJ1-5, with TRBD1 identical over 9 bases. The CDR3 extends over 15 amino acids. CDR1 SNHLY and CDR2 FYNNEI come from the germline V gene. V was clipped by 4 bases and J by 2 bases; unmatched bases: 3. The CDR3 here is CASSGTGGGNQPQHF. DNA of the CDR3: TGTGCCAGCAGTGGAACAGGGGGCGGCAATCAGCCCCAGCATTTT.